This record looks at one T cell receptor beta chain sequence and its context. The sample comes from a study of blood T cell repertoires in COVID-19. Study-wide context: The analysed material was cDNA or gDNA that came from T cells, B-cell-depleted T cells, or PBMCs.

Repertoires were generated with immunoSEQ multiplex PCR, while TCRdb's copy carries only in-frame clones and drops some. Among around 330,000 clones listed, 85% were seen once. This clonotype was obtained from a woman between 25 and 40 years old who had been exposed to COVID-19. The sequencing sample was made of PBMCs or T cells enriched from blood (not recorded which).

The chain's CDR3 is CASTGQGAKNYGYTF. CDR3 bases: TGTGCCAGTACGGGACAGGGGGCGAAAAACTATGGCTACACCTTC. This sequence joins TRBV19 and TRBJ1-2, with 12 bases fitting TRBD1. Germline V gene sequence: CDR1 LNHDA, CDR2 SQIVND (reference sequence). Unmatched junction bases numbered 5, after V lost 7 bases and J lost 2 bases. CDR3 size: 15 residues.